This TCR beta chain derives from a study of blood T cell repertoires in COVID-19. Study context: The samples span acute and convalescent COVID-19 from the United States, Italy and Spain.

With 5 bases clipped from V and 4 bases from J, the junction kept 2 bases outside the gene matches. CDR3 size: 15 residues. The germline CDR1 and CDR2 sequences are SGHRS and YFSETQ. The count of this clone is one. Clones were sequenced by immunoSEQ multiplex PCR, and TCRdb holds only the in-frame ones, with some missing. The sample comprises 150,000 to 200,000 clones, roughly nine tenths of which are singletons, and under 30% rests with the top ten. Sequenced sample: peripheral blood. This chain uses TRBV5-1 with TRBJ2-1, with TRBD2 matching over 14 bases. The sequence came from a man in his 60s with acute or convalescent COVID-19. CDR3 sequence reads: CASSWTSGRYNEQFF. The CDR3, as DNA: TGCGCCAGCAGTTGGACTAGCGGGAGGTACAATGAGCAGTTCTTC.